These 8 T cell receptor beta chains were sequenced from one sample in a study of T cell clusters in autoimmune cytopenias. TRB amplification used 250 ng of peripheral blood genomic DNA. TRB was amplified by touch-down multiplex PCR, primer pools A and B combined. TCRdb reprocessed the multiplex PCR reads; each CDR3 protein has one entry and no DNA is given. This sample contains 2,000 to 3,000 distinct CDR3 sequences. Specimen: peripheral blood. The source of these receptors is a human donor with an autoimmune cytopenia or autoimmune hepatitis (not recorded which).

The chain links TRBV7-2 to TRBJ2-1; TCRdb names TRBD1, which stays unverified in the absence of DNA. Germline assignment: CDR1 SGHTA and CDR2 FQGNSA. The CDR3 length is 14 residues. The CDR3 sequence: CASSRQTGNNEQFF.

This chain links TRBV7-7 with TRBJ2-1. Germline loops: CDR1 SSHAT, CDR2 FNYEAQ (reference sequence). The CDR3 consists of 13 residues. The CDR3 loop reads CASSLARFNEQFF.

CDR3: CAISPGYEQYF. The chain couples TRBV6-6 to TRBJ2-7; TCRdb outputs TRBD1, but without DNA this stays unchecked. This CDR3 is built from 11 residues. CDR1 MNHNY and CDR2 SVGAGI come from the germline V gene (reference sequence).

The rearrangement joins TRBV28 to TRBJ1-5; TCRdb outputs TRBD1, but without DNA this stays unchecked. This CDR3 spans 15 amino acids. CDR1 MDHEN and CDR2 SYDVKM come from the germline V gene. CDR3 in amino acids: CASSLAGSRNQPQHF.

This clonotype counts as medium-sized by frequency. The CDR3 loop is CASMQGRNSPLHF. This chain uses TRBV6-5 with TRBJ1-6; the TRBD1 assignment by TCRdb is unverifiable without DNA. Germline loops: CDR1 MNHEY, CDR2 SVGAGI. This CDR3 is built from 13 residues.

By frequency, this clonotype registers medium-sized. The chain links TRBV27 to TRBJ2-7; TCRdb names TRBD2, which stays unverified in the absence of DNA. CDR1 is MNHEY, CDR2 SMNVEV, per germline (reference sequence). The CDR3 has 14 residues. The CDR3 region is CASSFRTPTYEQYF.

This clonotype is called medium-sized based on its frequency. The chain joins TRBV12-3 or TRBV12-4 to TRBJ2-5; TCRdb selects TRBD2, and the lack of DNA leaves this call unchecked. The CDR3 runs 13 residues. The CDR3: CASSFEGVRTQYF.

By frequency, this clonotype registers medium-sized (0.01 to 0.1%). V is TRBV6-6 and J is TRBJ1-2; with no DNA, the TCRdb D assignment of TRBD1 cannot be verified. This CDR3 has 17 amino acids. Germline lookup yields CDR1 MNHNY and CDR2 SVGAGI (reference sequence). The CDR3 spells CASSYIVRPGVQDGYTF.